These 8 T cell receptor beta chains originate from one sample sequenced in a study of CD8 T cells in Susac syndrome. An input of about 0.5 to 1 ug of RNA was subjected to reverse transcription using random hexamers. MiXCR, run by TCRdb on the immunoSEQ multiplex PCR reads, gives a single entry per CDR3 protein. The table has 250,000 to 300,000 distinct CDR3 sequences, around 91% seen once. What was sequenced was CD8+ T cells from PBMCs. These receptor sequences come from a human donor with multiple sclerosis.

CDR3 sequence: CASSAGPGRATYEQYF. CDR3 coding DNA: TGTGCCAGCAGCGCGGGCCCTGGGAGGGCCACCTACGAGCAGTACTTC. J is TRBJ2-7 and V is TRBV9, with 7 nucleotides matching TRBD2. The trim removed 3 bases at V and 2 bases at J, leaving 11 bases unmatched. This CDR3 spans 16 amino acids. Germline CDR1 reads SGDLS; CDR2 reads YYNGEE.

V usage is TRBV29-1 and J usage is TRBJ2-3; D is perhaps TRBD1 (5 bases). Per germline, CDR1 SQVTM and CDR2 ANQGSEA. The CDR3 extends over 17 amino acids. V lost 2 bases and J lost 0, with 18 bases in between. CDR3: CSVETRLGAASTDTQYF. The CDR3, as DNA: TGCAGCGTTGAAACGCGCCTAGGGGCCGCTAGCACAGATACGCAGTATTTT.

The gene calls are TRBV20-1 and TRBJ2-3, with 8 positions matching TRBD1. V dropped 3 bases and J dropped 1; count of bases not matched to a gene: 3. The germline V gene has CDR1 DFQATT and CDR2 SNEGSKA (reference sequence). This CDR3 has 14 residues. CDR3: CSASGDRRTDTQYF. The CDR3 DNA is TGCAGTGCTAGCGGGGACAGGCGCACAGATACGCAGTATTTT.

The gene calls are TRBV30 and TRBJ1-1; D unresolved. This CDR3 spans 12 amino acids. The ends were cut back, 7 bases at V and 5 bases at J, with 14 bases in the middle. Germline CDR1 is GTSNPN and CDR2 is SVGIG (reference sequence). CDR3 residues: CAFDMRQTEAFF. As DNA, the CDR3 is TGTGCCTTCGATATGAGGCAGACTGAAGCTTTCTTT.

The rearrangement uses TRBV5-6 and TRBJ2-7, with 9 positions matching TRBD2. Germline-derived CDR1 and CDR2 are SGHDT and YYEEEE. V dropped 1 base and J dropped 3; count of bases not matched to a gene: 11. The CDR3 is made up of 17 amino acids. This CDR3 reads CASSLWLAGRKVYEQYF. The CDR3 coding sequence is TGTGCCAGCAGCTTGTGGCTAGCGGGAAGGAAAGTCTACGAGCAGTACTTC.

The chain joins TRBV7-6 to TRBJ2-1; D is perhaps TRBD1 or TRBD2 (5 bases each). The V gene lost 4 bases and the J gene lost 7 bases, with 14 bases spanning the gap. Germline V gene lookup returns CDR1 SGHVS and CDR2 FNYEAQ. The CDR3 spans 14 residues. The CDR3 DNA is TGTGCCAGCAGCTGGGATGGGGGTGGTAATGAGCAGTTCTTC. Amino acid sequence: CASSWDGGGNEQFF.

V and J are TRBV6-5 and TRBJ2-2; D remains unclear. V was shortened by 2 bases and J by 6 bases, with 10 bases between the two germline ends. The CDR3 length is 14 residues. CDR1 and CDR2 (germline): MNHEY, SVGAGI. CDR3 protein: CASSYLENPGELFF. The CDR3 coding sequence is TGTGCCAGCAGTTACCTCGAAAATCCCGGGGAGCTGTTTTTT.

J is TRBJ2-1 and V is TRBV30; D is possibly TRBD2 (6 bases). V lost 4 bases and J 10 bases, leaving 17 bases between the germline ends. The CDR3 has 13 residues. CDR1 GTSNPN and CDR2 SVGIG come from the germline V gene (reference sequence). This chain's CDR3 is CAWTNMGGAEQFF. The CDR3 DNA reads as TGTGCCTGGACCAACATGGGGGGAGCAGAGCAGTTCTTC.